The clone carrying this TCR beta chain was seen only once. Its antigen is as yet unknown. These data come from a study of memory CD4+ T cells and cytomegalovirus serostatus. Study as a whole: This sample comes from healthy Belgian adults, fewer than ten CMV seropositive, around 26 seronegative.

Repertoires were generated with immunoSEQ multiplex PCR, while TCRdb's copy carries only in-frame clones and drops some. The sample includes some 26,000 clones, about 78% of them seen just once. The CDR3 has 12 residues. Study-wide findings and caveats: Each of 65 to 75 CMV-associated TCRbeta sequences occurred in one to five individuals.

Single viable CD3+CD4+CD8-CD45RO+ cells were sorted as the memory CD4+ T cells. Sequencing was performed on memory CD4+ T cells from blood. This sequence joins TRBV1 and TRBJ1-4. TRBV1 is given as a pseudogene. The receptor comes from an adult in good health and CMV-seronegative. CDR3 in amino acids: CTSSQVPIVRVF. The CDR3 DNA reads TGCACCAGCAGCCAAGTTCCCATAGTACGGGTTTTT.